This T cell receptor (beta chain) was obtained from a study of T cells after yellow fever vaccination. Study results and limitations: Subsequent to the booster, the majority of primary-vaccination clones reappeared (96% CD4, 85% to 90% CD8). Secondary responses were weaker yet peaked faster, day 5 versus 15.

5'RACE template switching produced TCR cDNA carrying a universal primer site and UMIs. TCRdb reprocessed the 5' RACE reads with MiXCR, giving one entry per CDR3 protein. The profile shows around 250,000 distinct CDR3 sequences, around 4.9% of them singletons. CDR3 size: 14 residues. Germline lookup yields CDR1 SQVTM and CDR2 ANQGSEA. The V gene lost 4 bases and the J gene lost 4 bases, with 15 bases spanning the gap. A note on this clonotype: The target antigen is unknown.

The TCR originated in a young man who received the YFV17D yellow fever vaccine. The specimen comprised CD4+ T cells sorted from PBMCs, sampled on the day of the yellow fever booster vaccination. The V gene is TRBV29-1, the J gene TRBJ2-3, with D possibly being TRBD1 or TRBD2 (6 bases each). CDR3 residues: CSVVKGGRADTQYF. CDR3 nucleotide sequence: TGCAGCGTTGTCAAGGGGGGTCGGGCAGATACGCAGTATTTT.